This T cell receptor (beta chain) was found in a study of T cells expressing NK-cell markers. Study outcomes and limitations: A range of about 1.0-7.0% of CD8+ T cells consisted of dominant NKG2C+ clonotypes in several donors. Evidence did not settle whether expanded NKG2C+ T cell clones targeted HCMV.

In regard to this clonotype: Antigen specificity is unknown.

The CDR3 spans 17 residues. CDR1 is MNHEY and CDR2 is SVGAGI in the germline V gene. TCRdb re-called the 5' RACE reads and gives one entry per CDR3 protein, without DNA. The table for this sample gives 350,000 to 400,000 distinct CDR3 sequences. This clonotype was sampled from a woman in her 50s in good health. The V and J genes are TRBV6-5 and TRBJ2-6. The source material was blood T cells: a sorted CD56 or NKG2C T cell subset, CD4+ or CD8+ T cells, or bulk PBMC T cells (not recorded which). The chain's CDR3 is CASSYIKSQPGANVLTF.